The sequence of this T cell receptor (beta chain) was determined in a study of CXCR3-negative and CXCR3-positive naive CD8 T cells. As regards this clonotype: Its antigen remains unidentified.

The authors made the TRB cDNA libraries by 5' RACE using UMI labels. One entry per CDR3 protein, without DNA, is what TCRdb gives after re-calling the 5' RACE reads. This sample's clone table lists under 85,000 distinct CDR3 sequences. Study-wide results and limits: CXCR3-expressing naive cells carried TRB CDR3s more hydrophobic than those of CXCR3-negative naive cells.

CDR1 is SNHLY, CDR2 FYNNEI, per germline. This CDR3 has 13 residues. The clonotype was recovered from a human donor in good health. Some clones in this sample may be carry-over from other donors' samples. Sequenced input: naive CXCR3+ CD8+ T cells from blood. The sample's subset: CD45RO-CCR7+CD27+CD95- naive CD8+ T cells expressing CXCR3 (TNR3+). The chain is built from TRBV2 and TRBJ2-7. The CDR3 sequence: CASSVSLSYEQYF.